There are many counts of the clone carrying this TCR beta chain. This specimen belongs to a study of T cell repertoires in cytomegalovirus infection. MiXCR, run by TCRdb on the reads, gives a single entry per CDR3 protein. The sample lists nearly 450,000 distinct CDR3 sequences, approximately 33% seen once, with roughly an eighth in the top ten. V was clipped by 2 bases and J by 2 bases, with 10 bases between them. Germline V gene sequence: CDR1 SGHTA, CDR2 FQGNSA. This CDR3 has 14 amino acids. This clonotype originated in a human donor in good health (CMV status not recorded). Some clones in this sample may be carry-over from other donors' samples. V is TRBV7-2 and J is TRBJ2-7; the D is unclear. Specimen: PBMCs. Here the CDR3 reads CASSLSIGPYEQYF. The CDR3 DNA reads TGTGCCAGCAGCTTATCAATAGGGCCCTACGAGCAGTACTTC.